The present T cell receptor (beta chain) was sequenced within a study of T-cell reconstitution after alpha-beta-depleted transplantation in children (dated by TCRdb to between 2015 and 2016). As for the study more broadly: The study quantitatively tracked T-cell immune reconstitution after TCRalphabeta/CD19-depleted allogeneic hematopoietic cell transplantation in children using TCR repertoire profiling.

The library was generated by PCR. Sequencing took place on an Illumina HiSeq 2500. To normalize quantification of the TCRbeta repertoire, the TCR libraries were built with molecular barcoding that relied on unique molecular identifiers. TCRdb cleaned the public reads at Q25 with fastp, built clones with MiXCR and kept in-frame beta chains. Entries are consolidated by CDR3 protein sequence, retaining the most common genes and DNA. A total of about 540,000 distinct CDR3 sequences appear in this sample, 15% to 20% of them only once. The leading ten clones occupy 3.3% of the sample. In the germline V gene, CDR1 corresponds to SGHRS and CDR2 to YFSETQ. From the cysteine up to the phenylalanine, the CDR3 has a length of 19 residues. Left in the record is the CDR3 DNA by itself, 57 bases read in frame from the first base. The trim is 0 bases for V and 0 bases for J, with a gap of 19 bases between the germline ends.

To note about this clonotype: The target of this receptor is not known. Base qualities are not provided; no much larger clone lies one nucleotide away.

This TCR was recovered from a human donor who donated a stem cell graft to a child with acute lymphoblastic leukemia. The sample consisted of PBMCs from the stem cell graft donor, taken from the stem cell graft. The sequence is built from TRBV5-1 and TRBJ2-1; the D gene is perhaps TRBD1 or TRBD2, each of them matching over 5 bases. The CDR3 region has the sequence CASSLGPWGIDSSYNEQFF. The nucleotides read TGCGCCAGCAGCTTGGGTCCGTGGGGGATAGATAGCTCCTACAATGAGCAGTTCTTC.